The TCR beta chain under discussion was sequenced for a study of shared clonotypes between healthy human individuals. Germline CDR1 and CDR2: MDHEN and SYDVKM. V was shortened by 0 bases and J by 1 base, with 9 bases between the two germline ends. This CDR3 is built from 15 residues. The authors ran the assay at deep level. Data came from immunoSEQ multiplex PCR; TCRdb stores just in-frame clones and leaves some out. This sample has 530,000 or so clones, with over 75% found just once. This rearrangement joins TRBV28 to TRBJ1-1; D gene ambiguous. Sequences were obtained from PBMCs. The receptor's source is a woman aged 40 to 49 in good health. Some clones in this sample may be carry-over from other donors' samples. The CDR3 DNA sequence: TGTGCCAGCAGTTTATGGAAGGATTCGAACACTGAAGCTTTCTTT. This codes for CASSLWKDSNTEAFF.